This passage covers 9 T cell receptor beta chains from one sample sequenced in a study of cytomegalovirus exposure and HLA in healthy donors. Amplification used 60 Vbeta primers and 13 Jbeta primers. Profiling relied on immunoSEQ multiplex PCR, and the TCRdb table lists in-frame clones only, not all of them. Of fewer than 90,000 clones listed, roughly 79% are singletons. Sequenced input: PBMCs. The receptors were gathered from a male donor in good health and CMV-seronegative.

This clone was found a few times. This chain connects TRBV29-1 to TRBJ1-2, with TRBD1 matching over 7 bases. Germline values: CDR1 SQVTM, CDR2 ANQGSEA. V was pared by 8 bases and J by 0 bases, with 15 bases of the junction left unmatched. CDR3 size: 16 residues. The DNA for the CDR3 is TGCAGCACGGGGGGGCAGGGGGGTGAAACTAACTATGGCTACACCTTC. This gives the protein CSTGGQGGETNYGYTF.

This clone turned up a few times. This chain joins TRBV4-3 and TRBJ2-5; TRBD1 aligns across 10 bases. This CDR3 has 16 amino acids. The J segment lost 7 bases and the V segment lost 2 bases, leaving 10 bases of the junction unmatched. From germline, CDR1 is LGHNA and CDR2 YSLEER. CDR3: CASSQSPGQGGTTQYF. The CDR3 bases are TGCGCCAGCAGCCAATCCCCCGGACAGGGGGGTACGACCCAGTACTTC.

DNA for the CDR3: TGTGCCAGCAGTCCCGGGACTAGACACACAGATACGCAGTATTTT. Protein sequence: CASSPGTRHTDTQYF. The chain combines TRBV2 with TRBJ2-3; TRBD2 matches at 8 bases. Per the germline V gene, CDR1 is SNHLY and CDR2 is FYNNEI. The V and J ends lost 5 bases and 2 bases, in that order; junction bases with no gene match: 6. CDR3 length equals 15 residues.

The CDR3 DNA reads TGCGCCAGCAGCCATTCCGGGACTAGCGAGAACAATGAGCAGTTCTTC. This translates into CASSHSGTSENNEQFF. V gene TRBV4-3 combines with J gene TRBJ2-1; 10 nucleotides match TRBD2. The germline gives CDR1 LGHNA, CDR2 YSLEER. The CDR3 is 16 amino acids. V was pared by 3 bases and J by 5 bases, with 7 bases of the junction left unmatched.

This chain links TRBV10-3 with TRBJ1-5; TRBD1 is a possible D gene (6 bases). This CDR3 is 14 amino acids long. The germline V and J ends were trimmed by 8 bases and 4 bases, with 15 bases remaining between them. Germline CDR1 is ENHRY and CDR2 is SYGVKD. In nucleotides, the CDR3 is TGTGCCATCTCTTTGTCAGGGGCTAATCAGCCCCAGCATTTT. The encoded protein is CAISLSGANQPQHF.

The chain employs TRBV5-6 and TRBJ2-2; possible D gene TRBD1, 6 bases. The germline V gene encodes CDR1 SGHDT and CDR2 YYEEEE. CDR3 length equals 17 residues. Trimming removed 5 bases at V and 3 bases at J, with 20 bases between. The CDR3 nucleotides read TGTGCCAGCAGAGGATTAAGGGGTACAGGGTACACCGGGGAGCTGTTTTTT. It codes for CASRGLRGTGYTGELFF.

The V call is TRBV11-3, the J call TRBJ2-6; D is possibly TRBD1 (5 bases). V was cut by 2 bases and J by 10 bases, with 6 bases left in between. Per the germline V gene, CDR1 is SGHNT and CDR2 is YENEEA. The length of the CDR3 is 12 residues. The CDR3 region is CASSLQGNVLTF. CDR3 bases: TGTGCCAGCAGCTTACAGGGTAACGTCCTGACTTTC.

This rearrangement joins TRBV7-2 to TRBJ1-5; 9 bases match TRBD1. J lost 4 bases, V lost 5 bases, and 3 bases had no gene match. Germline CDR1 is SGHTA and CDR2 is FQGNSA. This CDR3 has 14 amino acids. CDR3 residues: CASSLDRGNQPQHF. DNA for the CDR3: TGTGCCAGCAGCCTAGACAGGGGGAATCAGCCCCAGCATTTT.

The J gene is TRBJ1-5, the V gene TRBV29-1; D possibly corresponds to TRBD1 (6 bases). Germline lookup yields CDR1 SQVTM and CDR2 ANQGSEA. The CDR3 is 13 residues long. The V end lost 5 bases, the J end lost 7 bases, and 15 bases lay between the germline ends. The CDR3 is CSVRTGTGQPQHF. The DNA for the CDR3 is TGCAGCGTTCGAACAGGGACCGGGCAGCCCCAGCATTTT.